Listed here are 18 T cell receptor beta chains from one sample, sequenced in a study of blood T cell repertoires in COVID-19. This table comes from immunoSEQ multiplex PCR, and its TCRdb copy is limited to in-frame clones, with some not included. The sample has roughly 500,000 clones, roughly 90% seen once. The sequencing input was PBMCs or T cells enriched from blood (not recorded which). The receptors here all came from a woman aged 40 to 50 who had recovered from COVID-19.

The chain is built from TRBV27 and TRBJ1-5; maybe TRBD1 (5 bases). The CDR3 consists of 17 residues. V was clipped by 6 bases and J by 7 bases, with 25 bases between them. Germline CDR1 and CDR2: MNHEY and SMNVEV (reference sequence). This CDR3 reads CASSRGREDGLIQPQHF. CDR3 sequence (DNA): TGTGCCAGCAGCCGGGGCAGGGAGGATGGGCTCATACAGCCCCAGCATTTT.

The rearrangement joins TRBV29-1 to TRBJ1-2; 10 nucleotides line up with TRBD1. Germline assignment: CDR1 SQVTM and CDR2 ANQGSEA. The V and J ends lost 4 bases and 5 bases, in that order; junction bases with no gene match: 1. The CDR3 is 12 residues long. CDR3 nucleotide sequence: TGCAGCGTTGGGACAGGGGGTTATGGCTACACCTTC. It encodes CSVGTGGYGYTF.

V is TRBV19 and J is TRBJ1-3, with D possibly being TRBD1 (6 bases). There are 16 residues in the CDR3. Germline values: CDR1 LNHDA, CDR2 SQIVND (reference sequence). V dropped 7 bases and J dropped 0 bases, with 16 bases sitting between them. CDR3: CASNRAGPSSGNTIYF. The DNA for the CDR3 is TGTGCCAGTAACAGGGCAGGGCCCAGCTCTGGAAACACCATATATTTT. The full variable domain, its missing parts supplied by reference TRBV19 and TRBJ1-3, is DGGITQSPKYLFRKEGQNVTLSCEQNLNHDAMYWYRQDPGQGLRLIYYSQIVNDFQKGDIAEGYSVSREKKESFPLTVTSAQKNPTAFYLCASNRAGPSSGNTIYFGEGSWLTVV.

The CDR3 loop reads CASSLSMAGTEAFF. For the CDR3, the DNA is TGTGCCAGCAGTTTATCGATGGCGGGAACTGAAGCTTTCTTT. V is TRBV27 and J is TRBJ1-1; D remains unclear. The CDR3 length is 14 residues. The ends were cut back, 0 bases at V and 5 bases at J, with 10 bases in the middle. Germline V gene data show CDR1 as MNHEY and CDR2 as SMNVEV (reference sequence).

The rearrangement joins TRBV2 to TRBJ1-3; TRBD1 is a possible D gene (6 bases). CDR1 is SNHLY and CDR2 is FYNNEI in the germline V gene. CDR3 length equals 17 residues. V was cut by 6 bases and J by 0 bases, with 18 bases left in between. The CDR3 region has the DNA TGTGCCAGCAGCTGGGAGATTGCGGGGGCCTCTGGAAACACCATATATTTT. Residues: CASSWEIAGASGNTIYF. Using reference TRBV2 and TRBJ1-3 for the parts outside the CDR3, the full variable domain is EPEVTQTPSHQVTQMGQEVILRCVPISNHLYFYWYRQILGQKVEFLVSFYNNEISEKSEIFDDQFSVERPDGSNFTLKIRSTKLEDSAMYFCASSWEIAGASGNTIYFGEGSWLTVV.

CDR3 region: CASSLVGRGKETQYF. CDR3 DNA sequence: TGTGCCAGCTCACTCGTCGGGAGGGGAAAAGAGACCCAGTACTTC. The rearrangement joins TRBV18 to TRBJ2-5, with 8 bases that match TRBD2. Germline V gene data show CDR1 as KGHSH and CDR2 as LQKENI. This CDR3 has 15 residues. Trimming removed 4 bases from V and 3 bases from J; junction bases left unmatched: 7.

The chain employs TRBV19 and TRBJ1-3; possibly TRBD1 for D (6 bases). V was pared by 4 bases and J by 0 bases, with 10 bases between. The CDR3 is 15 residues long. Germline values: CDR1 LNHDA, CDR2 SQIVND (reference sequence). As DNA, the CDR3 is TGTGCCAGTAGTACAAAACAGGGCTCTGGAAACACCATATATTTT. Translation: CASSTKQGSGNTIYF.

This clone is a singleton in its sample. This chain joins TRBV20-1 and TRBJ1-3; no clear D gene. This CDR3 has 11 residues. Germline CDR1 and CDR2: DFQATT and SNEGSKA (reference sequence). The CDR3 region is CRPGNGNTIYF. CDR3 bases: TGCAGACCGGGGAACGGAAACACCATATATTTT.

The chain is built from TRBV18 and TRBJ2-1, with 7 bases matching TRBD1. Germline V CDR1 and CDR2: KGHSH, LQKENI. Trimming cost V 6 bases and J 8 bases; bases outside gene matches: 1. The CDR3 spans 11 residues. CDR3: CASSQGDEQFF. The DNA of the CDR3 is TGTGCCAGCTCCCAGGGGGATGAGCAGTTCTTC.

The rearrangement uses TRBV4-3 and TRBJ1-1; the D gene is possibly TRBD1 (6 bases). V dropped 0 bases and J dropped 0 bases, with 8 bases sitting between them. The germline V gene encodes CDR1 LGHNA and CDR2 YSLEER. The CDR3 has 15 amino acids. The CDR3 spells CASSQDSGVNTEAFF. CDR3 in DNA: TGCGCCAGCAGCCAAGATTCAGGGGTGAACACTGAAGCTTTCTTT.

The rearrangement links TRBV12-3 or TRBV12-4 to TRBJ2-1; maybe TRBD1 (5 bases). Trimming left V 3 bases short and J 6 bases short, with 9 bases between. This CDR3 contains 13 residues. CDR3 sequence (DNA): TGTGCCAGCAGTTTCCAGGGCGTCAATGAGCAGTTCTTC. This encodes CASSFQGVNEQFF.

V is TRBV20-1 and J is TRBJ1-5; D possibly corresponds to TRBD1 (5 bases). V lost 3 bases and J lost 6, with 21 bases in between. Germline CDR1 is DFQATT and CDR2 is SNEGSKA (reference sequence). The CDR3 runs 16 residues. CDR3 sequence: CSASREYAGLGQPQHF. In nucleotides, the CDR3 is TGCAGTGCTAGTAGGGAATATGCAGGGCTAGGTCAGCCCCAGCATTTT.

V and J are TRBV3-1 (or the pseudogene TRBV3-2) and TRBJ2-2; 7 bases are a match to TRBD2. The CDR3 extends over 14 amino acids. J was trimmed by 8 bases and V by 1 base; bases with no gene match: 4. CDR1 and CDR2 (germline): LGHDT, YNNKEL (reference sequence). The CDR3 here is CASSQVSAGGELFF. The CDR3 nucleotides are TGTGCCAGCAGCCAAGTATCAGCGGGAGGGGAGCTGTTTTTT.

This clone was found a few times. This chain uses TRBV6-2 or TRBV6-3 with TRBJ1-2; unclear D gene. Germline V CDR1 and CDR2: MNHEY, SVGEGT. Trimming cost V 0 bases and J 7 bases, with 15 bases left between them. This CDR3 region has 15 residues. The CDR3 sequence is CASSYSATRNRGYTF. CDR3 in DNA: TGTGCCAGCAGTTACTCGGCAACGAGGAACCGTGGCTACACCTTC.

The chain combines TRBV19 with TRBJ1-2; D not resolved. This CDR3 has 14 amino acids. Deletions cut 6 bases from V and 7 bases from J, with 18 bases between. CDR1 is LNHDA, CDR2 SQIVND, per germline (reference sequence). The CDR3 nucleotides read TGTGCCAGTAGCCAAATACATGATGGGCTTGGCTACACCTTC. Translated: CASSQIHDGLGYTF.

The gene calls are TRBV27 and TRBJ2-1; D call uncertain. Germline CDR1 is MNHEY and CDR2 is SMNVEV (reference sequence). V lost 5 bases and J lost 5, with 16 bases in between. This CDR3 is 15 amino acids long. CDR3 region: CASSLETPRHNEQFF. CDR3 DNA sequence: TGTGCCAGCAGTCTGGAGACCCCTCGACACAATGAGCAGTTCTTC.

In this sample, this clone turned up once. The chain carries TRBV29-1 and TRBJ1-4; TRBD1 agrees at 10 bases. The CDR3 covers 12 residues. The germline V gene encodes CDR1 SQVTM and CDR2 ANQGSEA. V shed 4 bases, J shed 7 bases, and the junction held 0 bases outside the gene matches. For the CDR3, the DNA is TGCAGCGTTGGGGACAGGGGTGAAAAACTGTTTTTT. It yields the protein CSVGDRGEKLFF.

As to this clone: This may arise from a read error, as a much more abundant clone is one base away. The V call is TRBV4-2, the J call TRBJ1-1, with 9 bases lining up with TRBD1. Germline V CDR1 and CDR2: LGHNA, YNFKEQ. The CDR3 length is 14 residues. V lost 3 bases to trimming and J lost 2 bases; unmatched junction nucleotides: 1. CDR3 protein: CASSQTGGNTEAFF. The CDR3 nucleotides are TGTGCCAGCAGCCAGACAGGGGGTAACACTGAAGCTTTCTTT.